These 31 T cell receptor beta chains were sequenced from one sample in a study of radiation and T cells in renal cell carcinoma (dated by TCRdb to the early 2020s). Library prep was done by the immunoSEQ multiplex PCR assay. Sourced from immuneACCESS, this table was stored by TCRdb with only in-frame sequences that have V and J called. A share of the clones is absent; for the studies checked, an unresolved V gene accounts for under half, and the remainder has no known explanation. This sample holds about 22,000 clones; roughly three quarters were observed only once. The ten largest account for roughly 37% of the sample. Read against the paper, the sample's time point label means: baseline pretreatment blood. The sample's treatment or condition, from its label and the paper: 15 Gy SBRT to primary tumor, nephrectomy 4 weeks later. This specimen consisted of blood, obtained from a patient whose treatment included radiotherapy and nephrectomy. These receptors originate from a man in his sixties with renal cell carcinoma.

CDR3: CASSLNHYNEQFF. As DNA, the CDR3 is TGTGCCAGCAGTTTAAACCATTACAATGAGCAGTTCTTC. The V and J genes are TRBV27 and TRBJ2-1, with D unresolved. Germline lookup yields CDR1 MNHEY and CDR2 SMNVEV (reference sequence). V lost 2 bases and J lost 4, with 6 bases in between. This CDR3 spans 13 amino acids.

V usage is TRBV6-5 and J usage is TRBJ2-7, with D unresolved. CDR3 length: 16 amino acids. Germline CDR1 MNHEY, CDR2 SVGAGI. Trimming shortened V by 2 bases and J by 1 base, and 15 bases separated the two germline ends. The CDR3 is CASSYRAGSLSYEQYF. Written as DNA, the CDR3 is TGTGCCAGCAGTTACCGGGCAGGTTCCCTTTCCTACGAGCAGTACTTC.

V usage is TRBV9 and J usage is TRBJ2-1, with D perhaps matching TRBD1 or TRBD2 (5 bases each). Per the germline V gene, CDR1 is SGDLS and CDR2 is YYNGEE. This CDR3 spans 14 amino acids. The V gene lost 0 bases and the J gene lost 7 bases, with 11 bases spanning the gap. The CDR3 here is CASSVEVWGNEQFF. DNA for the CDR3: TGTGCCAGCAGCGTAGAGGTCTGGGGGAATGAGCAGTTCTTC.

The chain uses TRBV14 and TRBJ2-3; D gene uncertain. V lost 3 bases and J lost 2, with 15 bases in between. This CDR3 is 16 amino acids long. Germline V gene sequence: CDR1 SGHDN, CDR2 FVKESK. The CDR3 here is CASSHGRGPYTDTQYF. DNA of the CDR3: TGTGCCAGCAGCCACGGGCGAGGCCCATACACAGATACGCAGTATTTT.

The chain is built from TRBV7-9 and TRBJ1-6; a possible D gene is TRBD1 (5 bases). The CDR3 sequence is 13 residues long. Germline V gives CDR1 SEHNR, CDR2 FQNEAQ (reference sequence). Trimming removed 2 bases at V and 11 bases at J, with 10 bases between. The CDR3: CASSLTQGAPLHF. CDR3 coding DNA: TGTGCCAGCAGCTTAACCCAGGGTGCACCCCTCCACTTT.

The V gene is TRBV18, the J gene TRBJ1-1; tentatively, D is TRBD1 (5 bases). CDR3 size: 15 residues. V gave up 3 bases and J gave up 6 bases, with 17 bases separating them. Germline CDR1 KGHSH, CDR2 LQKENI. The CDR3 loop reads CASSPRDRGGPEAFF. Written as DNA, the CDR3 is TGTGCCAGCTCACCGCGAGACAGAGGTGGGCCTGAAGCTTTCTTT. Based on the CDR3 plus reference TRBV18 and TRBJ1-1, the full variable domain is NAGVMQNPRHLVRRRGQEARLRCSPMKGHSHVYWYRQLPEEGLKFMVYLQKENIIDESGMPKERFSAEFPKEGPSILRIQQVVRGDSAAYFCASSPRDRGGPEAFFGQGTRLTVV.

By share, this clone ranks as medium-sized (0.01 to 0.1%). V and J are TRBV7-9 and TRBJ1-4; the match to TRBD1 covers 8 bases. V lost 1 base, J lost 10 bases, and 8 bases stayed unmatched. The germline V gene encodes CDR1 SEHNR and CDR2 FQNEAQ (reference sequence). The CDR3 loop spans 15 amino acids. The DNA of the CDR3 is TGTGCCAGCAGCTTAGGGAAGCAGGGGGCCGGAAAACTGTTTTTT. Amino acid sequence: CASSLGKQGAGKLFF.

The V and J genes are TRBV5-4 and TRBJ2-5; 9 nucleotides agree with TRBD2. V shed 4 bases, J shed 5 bases, and the junction held 3 bases outside the gene matches. Germline CDR1 SGHNT, CDR2 YYREEE (reference sequence). The CDR3 spans 13 residues. The CDR3 spells CASSPSGGETQYF. In DNA, the CDR3 is TGTGCCAGCAGCCCGAGCGGGGGGGAGACCCAGTACTTC.

This clone has only one observation. This rearrangement joins TRBV9 to TRBJ1-2, with D hard to call. The ends were cut back, 4 bases at V and 5 bases at J, with 18 bases in the middle. CDR3 length: 15 residues. The germline gives CDR1 SGDLS, CDR2 YYNGEE. The chain's CDR3 is CASSLNGVSEYGYTF. Here the CDR3 DNA reads TGTGCCAGCAGCCTCAACGGGGTGTCCGAGTATGGCTACACCTTC.

The V and J genes are TRBV7-6 and TRBJ2-7; a weak D match, TRBD2 (5 bases). CDR1 and CDR2 from the germline V gene are SGHVS and FNYEAQ. The CDR3 length is 12 residues. V gave up 1 base and J gave up 6 bases, with 7 bases separating them. The CDR3 DNA reads as TGTGCCAGCAGCTTAGTAGAGGGCGAGCAGTACTTC. Translating gives CASSLVEGEQYF.

The chain employs TRBV4-3 and TRBJ1-4; no definite D call. The CDR3 length is 15 residues. Germline CDR1 LGHNA, CDR2 YSLEER. Trimming took off 0 bases at V and 7 bases at J, with 12 bases between the two ends. CDR3 in DNA: TGCGCCAGCAGCCAAGAGAGAGGCCGGGGTGAAAAACTGTTTTTT. Translation: CASSQERGRGEKLFF.

The chain joins TRBV19 to TRBJ2-7; no reliable D call. Germline CDR1 LNHDA, CDR2 SQIVND (reference sequence). The V and J ends lost 3 bases and 4 bases respectively, with 10 bases between them. CDR3 length: 13 residues. Here the CDR3 DNA reads TGTGCCAGTAGTATTTTTCTCGCGTACGAGCAGTACTTC. Amino acids: CASSIFLAYEQYF.

V and J are TRBV19 and TRBJ2-4; D is perhaps TRBD2 (6 bases). The CDR3 spans 16 residues. Germline assignment: CDR1 LNHDA and CDR2 SQIVND (reference sequence). Trimming pared 1 base from V and 0 bases from J, leaving 10 bases between. CDR3 DNA: TGTGCCAGTAGTATAGGGGGGACTCTAGCCAAAAACATTCAGTACTTC. Translated, it gives CASSIGGTLAKNIQYF. The variable domain in full, with the rest retrieved from reference TRBV19 and TRBJ2-4, is DGGITQSPKYLFRKEGQNVTLSCEQNLNHDAMYWYRQDPGQGLRLIYYSQIVNDFQKGDIAEGYSVSREKKESFPLTVTSAQKNPTAFYLCASSIGGTLAKNIQYFGAGTRLSVL.

V usage is TRBV27 and J usage is TRBJ1-2, with D unresolved. Trimming took 5 bases from V and 4 from J, leaving 14 bases between them. Germline CDR1 is MNHEY and CDR2 is SMNVEV (reference sequence). This CDR3 region has 14 residues. DNA of the CDR3: TGTGCCAGCAGTCCCCGCCGGGAGCTCTATGGCTACACCTTC. Amino acid sequence: CASSPRRELYGYTF.

The rearrangement uses TRBV11-1 and TRBJ2-2; a weak D match, TRBD2 (5 bases). V lost 1 base and J lost 5, with 11 bases in between. The CDR3 sequence is 15 residues long. Germline-derived CDR1 and CDR2 are SGHAT and FQDESV (reference sequence). The CDR3 reads CASSLVRERTGELFF. For the CDR3, the DNA is TGTGCCAGCAGCTTAGTGAGGGAGCGGACCGGGGAGCTGTTTTTT. Using reference TRBV11-1 and TRBJ2-2 for the parts outside the CDR3, the full variable domain is EAEVAQSPRYKITEKSQAVAFWCDPISGHATLYWYRQILGQGPELLVQFQDESVVDDSQLPKDRFSAERLKGVDSTLKIQPAELGDSAMYLCASSLVRERTGELFFGEGSRLTVL.

This clone was found once. The gene calls are TRBV30 and TRBJ2-3; 7 nucleotides match TRBD2. Trimming removed 1 base from V and 6 bases from J; junction bases left unmatched: 10. The CDR3 has 15 residues. Germline V lookup: CDR1 GTSNPN, CDR2 SVGIG (reference sequence). In nucleotides, the CDR3 is TGTGCCTGGAGTGGTGCGCTAGCGGTTGGGGATACGCAGTATTTT. This gives the protein CAWSGALAVGDTQYF.

The chain joins TRBV15 to TRBJ2-2; no firm D call. CDR3 length: 15 residues. Per germline, CDR1 LNHNV and CDR2 YYDKDF (reference sequence). Trimming took off 1 base at V and 0 bases at J, with 6 bases between the two ends. For the CDR3, the DNA is TGTGCCACCAGCAGAGGGAGCTCGAACACCGGGGAGCTGTTTTTT. Translating gives CATSRGSSNTGELFF.

The V and J genes are TRBV2 and TRBJ2-7; D is perhaps TRBD2 (6 bases). The CDR3 length is 14 residues. Trimming removed 10 bases at V and 4 bases at J, with 20 bases between. Looked up from germline, CDR1 is SNHLY and CDR2 is FYNNEI. CDR3 sequence: CATAPGLESYEQYF. In nucleotides, the CDR3 is TGTGCCACTGCTCCGGGACTGGAGTCGTACGAGCAGTACTTC.

V usage is TRBV5-6 and J usage is TRBJ2-5, with D perhaps matching TRBD2 (6 bases). The CDR3 spans 15 residues. CDR1 is SGHDT and CDR2 is YYEEEE in the germline V gene. V gave up 3 bases and J gave up 5 bases, with 17 bases separating them. CDR3 sequence (DNA): TGTGCCAGCAGCTCGGGCTTGGGAGGTTCGGAGACCCAGTACTTC. It translates to CASSSGLGGSETQYF.

The V call is TRBV27, the J call TRBJ2-5, with a possible D match to TRBD2 (5 bases). The CDR3 spans 12 residues. Trimming stripped 7 bases from V and 7 bases from J, with 13 bases between. Germline V gives CDR1 MNHEY, CDR2 SMNVEV (reference sequence). The CDR3 DNA reads TGTGCCAGCAAACCACTAGGAGGGACCCAGTACTTC. This codes for CASKPLGGTQYF.

The genes are TRBV9 and TRBJ2-1, with D perhaps TRBD1 or TRBD2 (5 bases each). V lost 3 bases and J 1 base, leaving 17 bases between the germline ends. The V gene's germline CDR1 is SGDLS and CDR2 YYNGEE. The CDR3 length is 17 residues. The CDR3 DNA follows: TGTGCCAGCAGCGCCACCGGGGACCCGAAATCCTACAATGAGCAGTTCTTC. Translating gives CASSATGDPKSYNEQFF.

The chain combines TRBV5-6 with TRBJ2-7, with D possibly TRBD1 on 5 matching bases. From germline, CDR1 is SGHDT and CDR2 YYEEEE. The CDR3 is 15 residues long. V lost 6 bases to trimming and J lost 0 bases, with 16 bases between them. The CDR3 is CASNRGGASSYEQYF. For the CDR3, the DNA is TGTGCCAGCAACCGAGGTGGGGCTTCCTCCTACGAGCAGTACTTC.

In DNA, the CDR3 is TGTGCCATCAGTGAGTCGGCAGGGGCGGGCTACACCTTC. Translation gives CAISESAGAGYTF. The chain recombines TRBV10-3 with TRBJ1-2; weak D call: TRBD1 (6 bases). CDR3 size: 13 residues. Germline V lookup: CDR1 ENHRY, CDR2 SYGVKD. V was cut by 0 bases and J by 8 bases, with 10 bases left in between.

The rearrangement uses TRBV7-8 and TRBJ2-3; D remains ambiguous. V was clipped by 1 base and J by 2 bases, with 10 bases between them. This CDR3 region has 15 residues. Germline CDR1 and CDR2: SGHVS and FQNEAQ. The CDR3 nucleotides read TGTGCCAGCAGCTTAGGGAGCTATCCCACAGATACGCAGTATTTT. It is translated as CASSLGSYPTDTQYF.

This chain links TRBV6-5 with TRBJ2-7, with D possibly matching TRBD1 (6 bases). The CDR3 spans 15 residues. CDR1 and CDR2 (germline): MNHEY, SVGAGI. V shed 5 bases and J shed 3 bases, with 17 bases lying between them. Written as DNA, the CDR3 is TGTGCCAGCAGTGTCGGACAGTCCTGGAGCTACGAGCAGTACTTC. Protein sequence: CASSVGQSWSYEQYF.

There are a few counts of this clone. V usage is TRBV5-1 and J usage is TRBJ2-2; 11 positions match TRBD2. This CDR3 has 16 residues. J gave up 0 bases and V 5 bases, and 3 bases lay outside the gene matches. CDR1 and CDR2 from the germline V gene are SGHRS and YFSETQ. CDR3 protein: CASRSLAGANTGELFF. The DNA of the CDR3 is TGCGCCAGCAGATCACTAGCGGGAGCGAACACCGGGGAGCTGTTTTTT.

The chain employs TRBV29-1 and TRBJ2-2; possible D gene TRBD1, 6 bases. The germline V gene has CDR1 SQVTM and CDR2 ANQGSEA. V lost 5 bases to trimming and J lost 2 bases, with 12 bases between them. The length of the CDR3 is 14 residues. In DNA, the CDR3 is TGCAGCGTTTCAACAGGGATAAACACCGGGGAGCTGTTTTTT. This gives the protein CSVSTGINTGELFF.

The chain links TRBV11-2 to TRBJ2-5; no clear D gene. Trimming pared 3 bases from V and 5 bases from J, leaving 10 bases between. Germline V gene data show CDR1 as SGHAT and CDR2 as FQNNGV. The CDR3 extends over 13 amino acids. This chain's CDR3 is CASSLYSTETQYF. The DNA of the CDR3 is TGTGCCAGCAGCTTGTACAGCACCGAGACCCAGTACTTC.

This clone was seen just once. The chain combines TRBV5-1 with TRBJ2-3; D may match TRBD1 or TRBD2 (5 bases each). Per germline, CDR1 SGHRS and CDR2 YFSETQ. The CDR3 runs 14 residues. V shed 4 bases and J shed 3 bases, with 12 bases lying between them. Here the CDR3 reads CASSPPGPTDTQYF. DNA of the CDR3: TGCGCCAGCAGCCCACCGGGACCGACAGATACGCAGTATTTT.

This chain connects TRBV7-9 to TRBJ1-2; tentatively, D is TRBD1 (5 bases). Germline CDR1 and CDR2: SEHNR and FQNEAQ (reference sequence). This CDR3 has 15 residues. The V end lost 1 base, the J end lost 8 bases, and 17 bases lay between the germline ends. DNA for the CDR3: TGTGCCAGCAGCTTAGAGGTCAGGGCCAGCGGAGGCTACACCTTC. Translation: CASSLEVRASGGYTF. The full variable domain, completed using reference TRBV7-9 and TRBJ1-2, is DTGVSQNPRHKITKRGQNVTFRCDPISEHNRLYWYRQTLGQGPEFLTYFQNEAQLEKSRLLSDRFSAERPKGSFSTLEIQRTEQGDSAMYLCASSLEVRASGGYTFGSGTRLTVV.

The rearrangement links TRBV19 to TRBJ2-7; TRBD1 agrees at 7 bases. This CDR3 spans 14 amino acids. The germline V gene has CDR1 LNHDA and CDR2 SQIVND (reference sequence). Trimming removed 5 bases from V and 5 bases from J; junction bases left unmatched: 9. This chain's CDR3 is CASSGRGGEDEQYF. The CDR3 DNA reads as TGTGCCAGTAGTGGCCGAGGGGGCGAGGACGAGCAGTACTTC.